This note documents a single T cell receptor (beta chain) sequence. Its antigen is not known. This specimen belongs to a study of cytotoxic CD8 clonotypes in ibrutinib-treated CLL. As for the study in general: The taking of response samples occurred after a median about 13 months of treatment, with a range of 6 to 36. Study-level points and caveats: A rise in clonality was seen at ibrutinib response, and a fall back toward baseline was seen at progression. Patients showed higher baseline clonality than age-matched healthy donors, and it tracked circulating CD8+ T-cell counts.

The CDR3 is made up of 13 amino acids. The germline gives CDR1 MDHEN, CDR2 SYDVKM. V lost 7 bases, J lost 4 bases, and 11 bases lay in between. Depths of 1 in 200,000 to 1 in 1 million T cells were the sequencing target. TCRdb keeps only in-frame clones here, not all; method: immunoSEQ multiplex PCR. The table lists 45,000 to 60,000 clones, 56% of them singletons. The material sequenced was PBMCs, taken after 24 months of ibrutinib treatment. The TCR was taken from a human donor with chronic lymphocytic leukemia. The rearrangement links TRBV28 to TRBJ1-5; a weak D match, TRBD1 (5 bases). The CDR3 coding sequence is TGTGCCAGCATCACAGGTACTAATCAGCCCCAGCATTTT. Translated: CASITGTNQPQHF.